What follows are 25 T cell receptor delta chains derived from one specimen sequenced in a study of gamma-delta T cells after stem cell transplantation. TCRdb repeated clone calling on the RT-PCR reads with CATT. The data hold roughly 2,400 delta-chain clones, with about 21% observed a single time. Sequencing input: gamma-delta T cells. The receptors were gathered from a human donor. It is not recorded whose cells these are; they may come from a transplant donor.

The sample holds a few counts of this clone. The CDR3 loop reads CALGELDGSYWGIRYPLLPTTGSTDKLIF. As DNA, the CDR3 is TGTGCTCTTGGGGAACTGGATGGATCCTACTGGGGGATACGCTACCCCCTACTCCCGACTACTGGGAGCACCGATAAACTCATCTTT. The chain couples TRDV1 to TRDJ1, with 13 bases that match TRDD3. CDR3 length: 29 amino acids. From germline, CDR1 is TSWWSYY and CDR2 QGS. The V and J ends lost 0 bases and 1 base, in that order; junction bases with no gene match: 38.

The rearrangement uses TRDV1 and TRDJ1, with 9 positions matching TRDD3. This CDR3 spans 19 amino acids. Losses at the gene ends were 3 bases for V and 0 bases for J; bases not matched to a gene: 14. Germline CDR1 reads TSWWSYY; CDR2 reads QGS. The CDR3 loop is CALGDPFLLLGDYTDKLIF. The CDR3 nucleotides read TGTGCTCTTGGGGACCCGTTCCTACTGCTGGGGGATTACACCGATAAACTCATCTTT.

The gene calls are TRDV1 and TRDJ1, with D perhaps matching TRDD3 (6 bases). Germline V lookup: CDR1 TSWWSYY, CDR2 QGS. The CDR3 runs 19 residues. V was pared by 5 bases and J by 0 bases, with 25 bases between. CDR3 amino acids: CALGKIYRGEDWDTDKLIF. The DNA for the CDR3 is TGTGCTCTTGGGAAGATTTATCGTGGGGAGGACTGGGACACCGATAAACTCATCTTT.

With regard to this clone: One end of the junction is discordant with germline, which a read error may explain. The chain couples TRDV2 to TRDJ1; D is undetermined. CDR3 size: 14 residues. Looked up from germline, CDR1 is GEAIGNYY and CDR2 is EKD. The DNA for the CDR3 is TGTGCCTGTGACCCAATACTGAAAACCGATAAACCCATCTTT. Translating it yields CACDPILKTDKPIF.

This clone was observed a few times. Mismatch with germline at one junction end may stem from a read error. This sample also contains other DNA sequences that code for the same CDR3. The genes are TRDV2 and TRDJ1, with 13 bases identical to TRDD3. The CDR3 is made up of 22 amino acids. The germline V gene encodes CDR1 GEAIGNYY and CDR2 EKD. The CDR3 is CACDTGLPTYFTGGYDGGKLIF. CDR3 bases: TGCGCCTGTGACACGGGCCTTCCCACTTACTTCACTGGGGGATACGATGGGGGTAAACTCATCTTT.

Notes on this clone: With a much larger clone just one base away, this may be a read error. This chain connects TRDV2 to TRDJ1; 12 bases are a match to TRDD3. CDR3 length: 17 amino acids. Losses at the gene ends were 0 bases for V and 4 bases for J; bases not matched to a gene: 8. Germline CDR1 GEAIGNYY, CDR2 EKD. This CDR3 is CACDTAGGYANGDKLIF. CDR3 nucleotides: TGTGCCTGTGACACCGCTGGGGGATACGCAAATGGCGATAAACTCATCTTT.

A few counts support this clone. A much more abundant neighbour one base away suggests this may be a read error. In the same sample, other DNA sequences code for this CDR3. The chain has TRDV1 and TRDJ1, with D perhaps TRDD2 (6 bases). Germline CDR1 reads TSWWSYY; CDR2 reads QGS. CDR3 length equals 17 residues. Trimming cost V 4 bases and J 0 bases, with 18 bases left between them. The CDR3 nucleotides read TGTGCTCTTGGGGCGCCCTTCCATCGCCACCACACCGATAAACTCATCTTT. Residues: CALGAPFHRHHTDKLIF.

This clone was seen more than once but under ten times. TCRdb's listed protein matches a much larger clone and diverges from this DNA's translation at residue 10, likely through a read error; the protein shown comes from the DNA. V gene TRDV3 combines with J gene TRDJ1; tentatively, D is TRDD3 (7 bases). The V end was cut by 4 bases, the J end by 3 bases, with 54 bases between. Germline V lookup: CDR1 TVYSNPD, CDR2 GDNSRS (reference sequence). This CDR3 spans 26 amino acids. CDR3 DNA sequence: TGTGCCTCCTCGGGATGGAATGGCCTTCACCAGTCCCTTACTGGGGAAATACGCTGGTGCGCCGATAAACTCATCTTT. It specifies CASSGWNGLHQSLTGEIRWCADKLIF.

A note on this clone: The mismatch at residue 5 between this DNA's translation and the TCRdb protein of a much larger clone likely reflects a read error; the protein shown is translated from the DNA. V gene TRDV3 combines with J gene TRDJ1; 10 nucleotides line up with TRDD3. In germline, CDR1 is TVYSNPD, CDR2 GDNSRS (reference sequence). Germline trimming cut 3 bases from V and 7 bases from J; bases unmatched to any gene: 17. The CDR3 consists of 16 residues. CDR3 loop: CAFSSLRFNWGIKLIF. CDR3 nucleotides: TGTGCCTTCTCTTCCCTACGTTTCAACTGGGGGATTAAACTCATCTTT.

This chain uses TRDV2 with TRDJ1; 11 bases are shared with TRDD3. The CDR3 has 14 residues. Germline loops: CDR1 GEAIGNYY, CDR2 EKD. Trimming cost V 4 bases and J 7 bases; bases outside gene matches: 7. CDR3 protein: CACDSLGDTSKLIF. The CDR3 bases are TGTGCCTGTGATTCGCTGGGGGATACAAGTAAACTCATCTTT.

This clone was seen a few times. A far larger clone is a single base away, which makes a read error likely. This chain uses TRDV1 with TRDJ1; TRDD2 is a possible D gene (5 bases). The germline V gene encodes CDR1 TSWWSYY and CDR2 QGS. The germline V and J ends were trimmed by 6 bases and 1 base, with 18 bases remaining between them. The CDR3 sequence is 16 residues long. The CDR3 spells CALGPLALLGTDKLIF. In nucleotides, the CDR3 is TGTGCTCTTGGACCCCTGGCCCTACTCGGCACCGATAAACTCATCTTT.

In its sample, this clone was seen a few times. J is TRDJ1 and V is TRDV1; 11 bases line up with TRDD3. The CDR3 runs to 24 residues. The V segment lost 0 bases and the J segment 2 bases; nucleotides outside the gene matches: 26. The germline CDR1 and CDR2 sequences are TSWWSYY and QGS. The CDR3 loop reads CALGELEVYFLISWGIRRTDKLIF. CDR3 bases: TGTGCTCTTGGGGAACTGGAGGTCTACTTCCTAATTAGTTGGGGGATACGAAGGACCGATAAACTCATCTTT.

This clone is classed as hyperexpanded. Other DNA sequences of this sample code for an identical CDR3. The CDR3 sequence: CALGFRLPSYWGLPDKLIF. The CDR3 region has the DNA TGTGCTCTTGGGTTTAGACTACCCTCGTACTGGGGGCTACCCGATAAACTCATCTTT. The chain uses TRDV1 and TRDJ1, with 8 positions matching TRDD3. This CDR3 has 19 residues. V trimming: 5 bases; J trimming: 3 bases; junction bases outside the gene matches: 20. Germline loops: CDR1 TSWWSYY, CDR2 QGS.

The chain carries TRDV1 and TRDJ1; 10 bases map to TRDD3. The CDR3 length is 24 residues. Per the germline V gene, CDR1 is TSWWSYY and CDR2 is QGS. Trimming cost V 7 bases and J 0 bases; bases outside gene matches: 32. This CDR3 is CALVTPSPRWGILKFSLYTDKLIF. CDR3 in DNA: TGTGCTCTTGTTACCCCCAGCCCTCGGTGGGGGATACTGAAATTCTCTTTGTACACCGATAAACTCATCTTT.

The CDR3 bases are TGTGCTCTTGGGACCCTTCCGGCAGGCTGGGGGATAATCACCGATAAACTCATCTTT. It specifies CALGTLPAGWGIITDKLIF. This chain connects TRDV1 to TRDJ1, with 10 nucleotides matching TRDD3. The germline V gene encodes CDR1 TSWWSYY and CDR2 QGS. The length of the CDR3 is 19 residues. The V and J ends lost 5 bases and 1 base, in that order; junction bases with no gene match: 16.

DNA of the CDR3: TGTGCCTGTGACACGGTCCCTCCCTTCATACGACTGTGGGATTATGTGGGTGACGATAAACTCATCTTT. Translated, it gives CACDTVPPFIRLWDYVGDDKLIF. This chain uses TRDV2 with TRDJ1; perhaps D is TRDD2 or TRDD3 (5 bases each). Germline assignment: CDR1 GEAIGNYY and CDR2 EKD. V was pared by 1 base and J by 4 bases, with 39 bases between. This CDR3 spans 23 amino acids.

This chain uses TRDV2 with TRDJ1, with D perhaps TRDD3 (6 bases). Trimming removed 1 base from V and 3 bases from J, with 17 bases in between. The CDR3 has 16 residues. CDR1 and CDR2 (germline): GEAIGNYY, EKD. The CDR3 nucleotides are TGTGCCTGTGACACGTTGGGGGGTAAAAGCGCCGATAAACTCATCTTT. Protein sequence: CACDTLGGKSADKLIF.

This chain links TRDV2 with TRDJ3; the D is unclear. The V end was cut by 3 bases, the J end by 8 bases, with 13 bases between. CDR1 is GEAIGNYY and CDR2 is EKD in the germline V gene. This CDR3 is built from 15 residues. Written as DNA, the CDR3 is TGTGCCTGTGACCCTCTGTACGTGTACACCCGACAGATGTTTTTC. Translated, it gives CACDPLYVYTRQMFF.

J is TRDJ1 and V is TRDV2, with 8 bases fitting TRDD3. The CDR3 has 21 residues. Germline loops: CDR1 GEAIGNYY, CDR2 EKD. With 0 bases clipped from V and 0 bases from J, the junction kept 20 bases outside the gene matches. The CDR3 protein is CACDTVPLASGGQGNTDKLIF. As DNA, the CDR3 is TGTGCCTGTGACACCGTTCCCTTAGCATCTGGGGGACAAGGAAACACCGATAAACTCATCTTT.

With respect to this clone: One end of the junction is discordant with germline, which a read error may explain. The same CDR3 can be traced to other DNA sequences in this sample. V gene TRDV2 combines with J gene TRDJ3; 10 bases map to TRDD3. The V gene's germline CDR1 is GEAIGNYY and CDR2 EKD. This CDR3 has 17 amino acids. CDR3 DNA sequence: TGTGCTTGTGACACCGTACTGGGGGATTCGGACACCCGACAGATGTTTTTC. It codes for CACDTVLGDSDTRQMFF.

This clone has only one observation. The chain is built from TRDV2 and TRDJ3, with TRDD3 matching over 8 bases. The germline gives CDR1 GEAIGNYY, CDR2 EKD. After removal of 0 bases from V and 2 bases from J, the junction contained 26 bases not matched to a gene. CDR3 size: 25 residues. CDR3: CACDTGRFYGHRYWGSAWDTRQMFF. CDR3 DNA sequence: TGTGCCTGTGACACCGGGCGATTCTACGGACATAGGTACTGGGGGTCAGCCTGGGACACCCGACAGATGTTTTTC.

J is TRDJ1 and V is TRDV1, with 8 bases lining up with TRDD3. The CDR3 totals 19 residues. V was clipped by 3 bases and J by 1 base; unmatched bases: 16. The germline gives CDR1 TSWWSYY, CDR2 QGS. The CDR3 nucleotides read TGTGCTCTTGGGGACTTTAGACTACGAACTGGGGGTGTCACCGATAAACTCATCTTT. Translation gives CALGDFRLRTGGVTDKLIF.

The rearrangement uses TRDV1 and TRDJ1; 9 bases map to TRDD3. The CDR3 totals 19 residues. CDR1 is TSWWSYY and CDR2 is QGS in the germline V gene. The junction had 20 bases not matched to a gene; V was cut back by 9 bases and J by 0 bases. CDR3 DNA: TGTGCTCTGAAGAACCCGTACTGGGGGACCACCCTGTACACCGATAAACTCATCTTT. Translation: CALKNPYWGTTLYTDKLIF.

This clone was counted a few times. This CDR3 reads CALGELAFLRYWGPTDKLIF. The CDR3, as DNA: TGTGCTCTTGGGGAACTCGCGTTCCTACGGTACTGGGGGCCCACCGATAAACTCATCTTT. This sequence joins TRDV1 and TRDJ1, with a possible D match to TRDD3 (8 bases). The length of the CDR3 is 20 residues. Trimming cost V 0 bases and J 1 base, with 24 bases left between them. Germline CDR1 is TSWWSYY and CDR2 is QGS.

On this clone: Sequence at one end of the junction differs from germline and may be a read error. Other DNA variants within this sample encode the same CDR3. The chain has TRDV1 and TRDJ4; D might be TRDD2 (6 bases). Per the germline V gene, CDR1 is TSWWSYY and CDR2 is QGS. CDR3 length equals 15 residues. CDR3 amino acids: CALGEPGLPPRPLIF. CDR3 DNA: TGTGCTCTTGGGGAACCGGGCCTTCCCCCCAGACCCCTGATCTTC.